The rows below give T cell receptor beta chains drawn from one sample of a study of blood T cell repertoires in COVID-19. The protocol was immunoSEQ multiplex PCR, while the TCRdb copy is restricted to in-frame clones and leaves out a portion. Of some 190,000 clones in the sample, approximately 86% were seen once. The specimen sequenced was peripheral blood. Every receptor here comes from a woman older than 75 with active or convalescent COVID-19. Both conserved end residues are part of each CDR3. The order of the fields is D gene, V gene, J gene, clone size, CDR3 protein, CDR3 DNA. A D gene is named only where the DNA matches it firmly. Clone size is stated in some rows and not others, as once, few, many or a class when expanded.

>TRBD1|TRBV28|TRBJ2-1|.
CASSPPGQGYNEQFF
TGTGCCAGCAGTCCTCCGGGACAGGGTTACAATGAGCAGTTCTTC
>.|TRBV7-8|TRBJ2-5|.
CASSPTLGEVETQYF
TGTGCCAGCAGCCCCACCTTGGGTGAGGTAGAGACCCAGTACTTC
>.|TRBV29-1|TRBJ2-3|.
CSVEDKTFSTDTQYF
TGCAGCGTTGAAGATAAGACATTTAGCACAGATACGCAGTATTTT
>TRBD2|TRBV6-1|TRBJ2-7|.
CASSEGAGRTKYEQYF
TGTGCCAGCAGTGAAGGGGCCGGGAGGACCAAATACGAGCAGTACTTC
>.|TRBV18|TRBJ1-2|few
CASSPTRTEDGYTF
TGTGCCAGCTCACCTACTAGGACAGAGGATGGCTACACCTTC
>TRBD1|TRBV5-1|TRBJ1-1|.
CASSLEGANTEAFF
TGCGCCAGCAGCCTCGAGGGGGCTAACACTGAAGCTTTCTTT
>TRBD1|TRBV3-1/TRBV3-2|TRBJ1-2|.
CASRQGAGYGYTF
TGTGCCAGCAGACAGGGGGCAGGCTATGGCTACACCTTC
>.|TRBV15|TRBJ2-1|few
CATSRESPAAVGFNEQFF
TGTGCCACCAGCAGAGAGTCTCCGGCGGCCGTCGGATTCAATGAGCAGTTCTTC
>.|TRBV30|TRBJ2-7|few
CAWGGQAGEQYF
TGTGCCTGGGGAGGCCAGGCGGGGGAGCAGTACTTC
>TRBD2|TRBV11-2|TRBJ2-1|few
CASSRGGRATFSSYNEQFF
TGTGCCAGCAGCCGCGGAGGGAGGGCCACCTTTAGCTCCTACAATGAGCAGTTCTTC
>.|TRBV5-1|TRBJ1-2|few
CASRDTGTPTHGYTF
TGCGCCAGCAGGGACACAGGGACCCCTACGCATGGCTACACCTTC
>TRBD2|TRBV5-1|TRBJ2-3|.
CASSSLAGSITDTQYF
TGCGCCAGCAGCTCTCTAGCGGGGAGTATCACAGATACGCAGTATTTT
>TRBD2|TRBV5-4|TRBJ2-1|.
CASSGLPGGSYNEQFF
TGTGCCAGCAGCGGGCTTCCGGGGGGATCCTACAATGAGCAGTTCTTC
>.|TRBV5-1|TRBJ1-5|once
CASSLGGDKPQHF
TGCGCCAGCAGCCTAGGGGGAGATAAGCCCCAGCATTTT
>.|TRBV30|TRBJ1-2|.
CAWSVGRGYTF
TGTGCCTGGAGTGTCGGGAGGGGCTACACCTTC
>.|TRBV7-9|TRBJ2-7|.
CASSQMTESYEQYF
TGTGCCAGCAGCCAAATGACAGAATCCTACGAGCAGTACTTC
>.|TRBV5-5|TRBJ1-5|.
CASSSGEGGGHF
TGTGCCAGCAGCTCAGGGGAGGGTGGGGGGCATTTT
>.|TRBV4-1|TRBJ1-5|.
CASSQGSTGSLRPQHF
TGCGCCAGCAGCCAAGGGTCGACAGGATCCCTCCGGCCCCAGCATTTT
>.|TRBV18|TRBJ1-1|.
CASSPNSGGIAEAFF
TGTGCCAGCTCACCAAACTCGGGGGGAATAGCTGAAGCTTTCTTT
>.|TRBV4-1|TRBJ2-1|.
CASSLRQLLNNEQFF
TGCGCCAGCAGCCTCAGACAGTTACTGAACAATGAGCAGTTCTTC
>TRBD1|TRBV10-3|TRBJ2-7|.
CAMRDRGREQYF
TGTGCCATGCGGGACAGGGGGCGCGAGCAGTACTTC
>.|TRBV18|TRBJ1-2|.
CASSPEGDFSYGYTF
TGTGCCAGCTCCCCAGAAGGGGACTTTAGCTATGGCTACACCTTC
>.|TRBV5-5|TRBJ1-4|once
CASSWANEKLFF
TGTGCCAGCAGCTGGGCCAACGAAAAACTGTTTTTT
>TRBD1|TRBV10-2|TRBJ1-1|once
CASSWDRVYEAFF
TGCGCCAGCAGTTGGGACAGGGTCTATGAAGCTTTCTTT
>TRBD1|TRBV18|TRBJ1-5|once
CASSSDRAGSNQPQHF
TGTGCCAGCTCATCCGACAGGGCTGGGAGCAATCAGCCCCAGCATTTT
>.|TRBV20-1|TRBJ1-3|once
CSASKEWAGAMNSGNTIYF
TGCAGTGCCAGTAAAGAGTGGGCAGGCGCCATGAACTCTGGAAACACCATATATTTT
>.|TRBV5-1|TRBJ1-1|.
CASSGAGDRAFF
TGCGCCAGCAGCGGGGCTGGAGATCGAGCTTTCTTT
>TRBD1|TRBV7-3|TRBJ1-6|.
CASSSQGSNSPLHF
TGTGCCAGCAGCTCACAGGGGAGCAATTCACCCCTCCACTTT
>.|TRBV10-1|TRBJ2-2|.
CASSVGLAGELFF
TGCGCCAGCAGTGTAGGACTGGCCGGGGAGCTGTTTTTT
>TRBD1|TRBV27|TRBJ1-2|.
CASSYGQGAGGYTF
TGTGCCAGCAGTTACGGACAGGGGGCTGGGGGCTACACCTTC
>TRBD2|TRBV6-5|TRBJ2-1|.
CASSYSLSAGGSQFF
TGTGCCAGCAGTTACTCTCTTAGCGCGGGAGGGTCCCAGTTCTTC
>TRBD1|TRBV30|TRBJ1-6|.
CAWSVFGSGSGGNSPLHF
TGTGCCTGGAGTGTATTCGGGTCGGGCTCAGGGGGTAATTCACCCCTCCACTTT
>.|TRBV5-4|TRBJ1-6|.
CASSDYRSSYNSPLHF
TGTGCCAGCAGCGATTACAGGAGCTCCTATAATTCACCCCTCCACTTT
>.|TRBV5-1|TRBJ2-7|.
CASSLEGSGQYF
TGCGCCAGCAGCTTGGAGGGGTCCGGGCAGTACTTC
>.|TRBV4-1|TRBJ2-2|.
CASSQGWGPTGELFF
TGCGCCAGCAGCCAAGGGTGGGGGCCCACCGGGGAGCTGTTTTTT
>.|TRBV5-1|TRBJ2-3|few
CASSLRPAGGRSTDTQYF
TGCGCCAGCAGCTTGAGGCCCGCAGGGGGGCGTAGCACAGATACGCAGTATTTT
>.|TRBV3-1/TRBV3-2|TRBJ2-7|.
CASSQDGRRGAAQYF
TGTGCCAGCAGCCAAGACGGCCGACGTGGGGCGGCACAGTACTTC
>.|TRBV24-1|TRBJ2-2|.
CATGLTLTGELFF
TGTGCCACCGGGCTAACTCTTACCGGGGAGCTGTTTTTT
>TRBD1|TRBV5-4|TRBJ2-3|.
CASSLQGAVNTQYF
TGTGCCAGCAGCTTACAGGGGGCAGTAAATACGCAGTATTTT
>.|TRBV6-5|TRBJ2-2|.
CASPRAAGGELFF
TGTGCCAGCCCCAGAGCGGCGGGCGGGGAGCTGTTTTTT
>.|TRBV7-2|TRBJ1-5|.
CASSLARRVDQPQHF
TGTGCCAGCAGCTTAGCTCGCAGGGTAGATCAGCCCCAGCATTTT
>.|TRBV28|TRBJ1-5|.
CASSRTLRFNQPQHF
TGTGCCAGCAGCCGGACACTACGATTCAATCAGCCCCAGCATTTT
>TRBD1|TRBV7-9|TRBJ1-5|.
CASSQYRGREFGQPQHF
TGTGCCAGCAGCCAATACAGGGGTAGAGAGTTCGGACAGCCCCAGCATTTT
>.|TRBV6-1|TRBJ1-5|.
CASSEGQGLGQPQHF
TGTGCCAGCAGTGAAGGGCAGGGACTGGGACAGCCCCAGCATTTT
>.|TRBV5-1|TRBJ1-4|.
CASSLPQGKESQTNEKLFF
TGCGCCAGCAGCTTGCCCCAGGGAAAGGAGAGCCAAACTAATGAAAAACTGTTTTTT
>.|TRBV28|TRBJ1-5|.
CASSSTGEMHQPQHF
TGTGCCAGCAGTTCGACAGGAGAGATGCATCAGCCCCAGCATTTT
>TRBD2|TRBV30|TRBJ2-1|.
CAWELAGRSYNEQFF
TGTGCCTGGGAACTAGCGGGAAGGTCCTACAATGAGCAGTTCTTC
>.|TRBV5-1|TRBJ1-2|.
CASRRGTSNYGYTF
TGCGCCAGCAGAAGAGGGACTTCTAACTATGGCTACACCTTC
>.|TRBV2|TRBJ2-3|.
CASSEVGPQYF
TGTGCCAGCAGTGAGGTGGGGCCCCAGTATTTT
>.|TRBV24-1|TRBJ1-5|.
CATSDPYQPQHF
TGTGCCACCAGTGACCCCTATCAGCCCCAGCATTTT
>.|TRBV27|TRBJ2-1|few
CASSQQSPSGSGNEQFF
TGTGCCAGCAGTCAACAAAGTCCCAGCGGGTCCGGGAATGAGCAGTTCTTC